The TCR beta chain described here comes from a study of blood T cell repertoires in COVID-19. Study-level information: Samples came from the United States, Italy and Spain, spanning acute and convalescent COVID-19. The analysed material was cDNA or gDNA that came from T cells, B-cell-depleted T cells, or PBMCs.

Authors' methods: How many nucleated cells were present was estimated from reference gene primer amplification. Libraries were prepared by immunoSEQ multiplex PCR; TCRdb keeps only in-frame clonotypes and omits some of them. D and trimming come from the DNA, and the V and J calls and clone size come from that table. The sample lists 17,000 or so clones, around 73% occurring once. Germline CDR1 reads SNHLY; CDR2 reads FYNNEI. The CDR3 runs to 13 residues. This sequence joins TRBV2 and TRBJ2-1, with 8 bases fitting TRBD2. The receptor was isolated from a man aged 55-75 years with active or convalescent COVID-19. Sequencing input: peripheral blood. As DNA, the CDR3 is TGTGCTTCCCCACTAGCGGCCTACAATGAGCAGTTCTTC. Translating it yields CASPLAAYNEQFF.